What follows is one T cell receptor (beta chain) and its context. Authors' analysis steps: It was from reference gene primer amplification that nucleated cell counts were estimated. Sequencing was performed with immunoSEQ multiplex PCR; in TCRdb, only in-frame clones are kept and a portion is missing. V and J calls and clone size are copied from that table; D and trimming were computed from the DNA. This table has 200,000 to 300,000 clones, roughly nine tenths appearing once. The sample comes from a study of blood T cell repertoires in COVID-19. Across the whole study: Spain, Italy and the United States supplied samples that represented acute and convalescent COVID-19. Nucleic acid was either cDNA or gDNA, and it came from T cells, B-cell-depleted T cells, or PBMCs.

The germline CDR1 and CDR2 sequences are SGHRS and YFSETQ. CDR3 length: 17 amino acids. V lost 2 bases, J lost 0 bases, and 6 bases stayed unmatched. The receptor's source is a man aged 55 to 70 who had recovered from COVID-19. This sequence joins TRBV5-1 and TRBJ2-3; 10 bases align to TRBD1. Specimen: peripheral blood. In nucleotides, the CDR3 is TGCGCCAGCAGCTTACCGGGACAGGGGAGGAGCACAGATACGCAGTATTTT. Translating it yields CASSLPGQGRSTDTQYF.